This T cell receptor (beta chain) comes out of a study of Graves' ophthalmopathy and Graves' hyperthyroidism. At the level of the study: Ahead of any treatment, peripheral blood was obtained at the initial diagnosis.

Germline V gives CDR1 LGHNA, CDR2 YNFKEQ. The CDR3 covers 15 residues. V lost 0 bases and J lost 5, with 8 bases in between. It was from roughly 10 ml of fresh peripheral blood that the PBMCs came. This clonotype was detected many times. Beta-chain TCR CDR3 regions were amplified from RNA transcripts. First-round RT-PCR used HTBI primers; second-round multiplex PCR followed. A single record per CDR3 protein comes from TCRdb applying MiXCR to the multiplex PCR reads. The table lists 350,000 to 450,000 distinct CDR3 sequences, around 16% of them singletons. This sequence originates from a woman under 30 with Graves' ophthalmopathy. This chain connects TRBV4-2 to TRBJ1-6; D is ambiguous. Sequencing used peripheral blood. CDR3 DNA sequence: TGTGCCAGCAGCCAAGATAGATACAATAATTCACCCCTCCACTTT. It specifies CASSQDRYNNSPLHF.